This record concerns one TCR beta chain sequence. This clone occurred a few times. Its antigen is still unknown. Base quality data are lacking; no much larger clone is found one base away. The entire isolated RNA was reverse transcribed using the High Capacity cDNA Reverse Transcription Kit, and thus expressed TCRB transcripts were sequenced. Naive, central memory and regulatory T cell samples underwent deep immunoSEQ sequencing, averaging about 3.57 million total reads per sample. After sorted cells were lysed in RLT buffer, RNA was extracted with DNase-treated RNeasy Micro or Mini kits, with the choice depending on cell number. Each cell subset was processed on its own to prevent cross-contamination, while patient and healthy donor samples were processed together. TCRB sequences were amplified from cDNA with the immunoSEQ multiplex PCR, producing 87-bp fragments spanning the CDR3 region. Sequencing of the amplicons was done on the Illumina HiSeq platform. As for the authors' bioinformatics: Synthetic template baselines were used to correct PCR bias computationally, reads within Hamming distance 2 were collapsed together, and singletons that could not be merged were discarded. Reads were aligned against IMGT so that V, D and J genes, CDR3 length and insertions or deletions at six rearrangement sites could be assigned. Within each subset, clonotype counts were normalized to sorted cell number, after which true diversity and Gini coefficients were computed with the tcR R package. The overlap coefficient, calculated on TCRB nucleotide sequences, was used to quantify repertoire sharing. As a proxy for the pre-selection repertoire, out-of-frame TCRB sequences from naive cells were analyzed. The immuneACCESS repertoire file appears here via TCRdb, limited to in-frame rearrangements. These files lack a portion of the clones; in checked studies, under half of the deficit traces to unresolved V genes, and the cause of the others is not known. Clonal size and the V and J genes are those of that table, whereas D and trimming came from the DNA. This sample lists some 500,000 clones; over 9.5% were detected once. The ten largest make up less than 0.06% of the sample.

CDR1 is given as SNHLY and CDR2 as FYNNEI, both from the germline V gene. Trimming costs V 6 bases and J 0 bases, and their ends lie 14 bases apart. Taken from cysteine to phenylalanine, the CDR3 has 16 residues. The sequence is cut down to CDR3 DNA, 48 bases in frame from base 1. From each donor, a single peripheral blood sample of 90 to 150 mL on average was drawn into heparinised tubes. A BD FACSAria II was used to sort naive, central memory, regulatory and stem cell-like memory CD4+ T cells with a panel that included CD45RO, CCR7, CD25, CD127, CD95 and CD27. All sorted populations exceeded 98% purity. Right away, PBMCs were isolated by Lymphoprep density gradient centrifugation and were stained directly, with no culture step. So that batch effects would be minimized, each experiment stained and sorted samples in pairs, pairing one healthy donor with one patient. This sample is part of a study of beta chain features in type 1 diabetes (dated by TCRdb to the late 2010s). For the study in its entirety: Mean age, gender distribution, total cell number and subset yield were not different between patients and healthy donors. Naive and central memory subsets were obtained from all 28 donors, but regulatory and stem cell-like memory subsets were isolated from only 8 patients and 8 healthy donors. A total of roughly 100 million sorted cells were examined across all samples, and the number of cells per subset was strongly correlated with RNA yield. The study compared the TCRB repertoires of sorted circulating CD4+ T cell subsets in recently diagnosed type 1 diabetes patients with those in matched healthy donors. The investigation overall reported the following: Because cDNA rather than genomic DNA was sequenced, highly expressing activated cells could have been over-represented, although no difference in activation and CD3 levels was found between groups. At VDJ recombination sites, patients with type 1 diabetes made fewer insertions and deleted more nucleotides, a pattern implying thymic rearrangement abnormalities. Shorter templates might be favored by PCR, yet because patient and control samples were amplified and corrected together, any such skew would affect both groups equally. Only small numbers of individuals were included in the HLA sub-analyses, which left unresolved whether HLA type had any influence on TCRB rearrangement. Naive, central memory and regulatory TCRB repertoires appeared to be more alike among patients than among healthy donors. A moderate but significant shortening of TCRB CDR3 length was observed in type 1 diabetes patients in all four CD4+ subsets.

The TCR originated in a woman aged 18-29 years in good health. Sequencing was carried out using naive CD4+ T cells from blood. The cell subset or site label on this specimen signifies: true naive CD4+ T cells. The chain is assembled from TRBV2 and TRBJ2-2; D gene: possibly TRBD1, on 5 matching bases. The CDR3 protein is CASRGRVYSNTGELFF. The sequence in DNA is TGTGCCAGCAGGGGCAGGGTATATTCGAACACCGGGGAGCTGTTTTTT.